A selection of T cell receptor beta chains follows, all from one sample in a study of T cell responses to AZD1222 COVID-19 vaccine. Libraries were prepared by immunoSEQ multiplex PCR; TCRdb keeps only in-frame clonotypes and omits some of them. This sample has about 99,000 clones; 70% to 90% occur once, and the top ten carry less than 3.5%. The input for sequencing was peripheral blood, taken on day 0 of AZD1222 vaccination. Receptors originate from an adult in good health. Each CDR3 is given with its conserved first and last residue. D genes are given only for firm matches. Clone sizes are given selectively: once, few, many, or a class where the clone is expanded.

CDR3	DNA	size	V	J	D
CASSQELARPEAFF	TGCGCCAGCAGCCAAGAACTTGCCCGACCTGAAGCTTTCTTT	NA	TRBV4-3	TRBJ1-1	NA
CASSQVGTLSYNEQFF	TGTGCCAGCAGCCAAGTAGGGACGCTCTCCTACAATGAGCAGTTCTTC	NA	TRBV4-2	TRBJ2-1	NA
CASRGLAGETQYF	TGTGCCAGCAGGGGACTAGCGGGAGAGACCCAGTACTTC	NA	TRBV27	TRBJ2-5	TRBD2
CASSRGPGNGYTF	TGTGCCAGCAGCCGCGGACCGGGCAATGGCTACACCTTC	NA	TRBV5-5	TRBJ1-2	NA
CASGGEAYSPLHF	TGTGCCAGCGGGGGGGAGGCATATTCACCCCTCCACTTT	NA	TRBV14	TRBJ1-6	NA
CSASETGVGGYGYTF	TGCAGTGCTAGTGAAACAGGGGTCGGCGGCTATGGCTACACCTTC	NA	TRBV20-1	TRBJ1-2	TRBD1
CASSLTGLDNSPLHF	TGTGCCAGCAGCTTAACAGGTTTAGATAATTCACCCCTCCACTTT	NA	TRBV9	TRBJ1-6	NA
CASSNPLGEQYF	TGTGCCAGTAGCAACCCCCTAGGGGAGCAGTACTTC	NA	TRBV19	TRBJ2-7	NA
CASTRVAGQPQHF	TGTGCCAGCACCCGCGTGGCAGGGCAGCCCCAGCATTTT	NA	TRBV7-2	TRBJ1-5	NA
CASGTLYYGYTF	TGTGCCAGTGGGACACTCTACTATGGCTACACCTTC	NA	TRBV19	TRBJ1-2	NA
CASSQEPGLHGYTF	TGCGCCAGCAGCCAGGAACCAGGTCTCCATGGCTACACCTTC	few	TRBV4-3	TRBJ1-2	NA
CASSVSSYEQYF	TGTGCCAGCAGTGTAAGCTCCTACGAGCAGTACTTC	once	TRBV12-3/TRBV12-4	TRBJ2-7	NA
CASSPPNSNEQYF	TGTGCCAGCAGCCCGCCAAATTCCAACGAGCAGTACTTC	NA	TRBV7-3	TRBJ2-7	NA
CASSIGGWSNQPQHF	TGTGCCAGTAGTATAGGGGGTTGGAGCAATCAGCCCCAGCATTTT	NA	TRBV19	TRBJ1-5	NA
CASTSGTAGNTIYF	TGTGCCAGCACCTCGGGGACAGCTGGAAACACCATATATTTT	few	TRBV2	TRBJ1-3	TRBD1
CASSPSGTGNTIYF	TGTGCCAGTAGTCCTTCAGGGACTGGAAACACCATATATTTT	NA	TRBV19	TRBJ1-3	NA
CASSEGQGSGNTIYF	TGTGCCAGCAGTGAAGGGCAGGGATCAGGAAACACCATATATTTT	NA	TRBV2	TRBJ1-3	NA
CASSTSTGLAKNIQYF	TGTGCCAGCAGCACATCAACAGGGCTAGCCAAAAACATTCAGTACTTC	NA	TRBV21-1	TRBJ2-4	NA
CASSISGGKTYNEQFF	TGTGCCAGCAGCATTAGCGGAGGAAAAACCTACAATGAGCAGTTCTTC	NA	TRBV7-3	TRBJ2-1	NA
CASSLNRADEKLFF	TGTGCCAGCAGCTTAAACAGGGCTGATGAAAAACTGTTTTTT	NA	TRBV7-2	TRBJ1-4	NA
CASSLVLRGEQFF	TGTGCTAGCAGCTTAGTACTTCGCGGTGAGCAGTTCTTC	NA	TRBV7-7	TRBJ2-1	NA
CASSFRPNEQFF	TGTGCCAGCAGCTTCCGTCCCAATGAGCAGTTCTTC	NA	TRBV4-2	TRBJ2-1	NA
CASSYLPRTGGNTEAFF	TGTGCCAGCAGTTACCTCCCCCGGACAGGGGGGAACACTGAAGCTTTCTTT	once	TRBV6-2/TRBV6-3	TRBJ1-1	TRBD1
CASRGGSRGEITGELFF	TGTGCCAGCAGGGGGGGCTCCCGGGGTGAAATTACCGGGGAGCTGTTTTTT	NA	TRBV2	TRBJ2-2	NA
CASSRVVGTEAFF	TGTGCCAGCAGCCGGGTGGTTGGCACTGAAGCTTTCTTT	NA	TRBV7-8	TRBJ1-1	NA
CASSPPGQWSTDTQYF	TGTGCCAGCAGCCCTCCGGGACAGTGGAGCACAGATACGCAGTATTTT	NA	TRBV7-2	TRBJ2-3	TRBD1
CASSVGGTGVTYGYTF	TGTGCCAGCAGCGTAGGAGGGACAGGGGTTACCTATGGCTACACCTTC	NA	TRBV9	TRBJ1-2	TRBD1
CASSQEGAGGNYGYTF	TGTGCCAGCAGCCAAGAAGGGGCAGGTGGTAACTATGGCTACACCTTC	NA	TRBV4-2	TRBJ1-2	NA
CASTLSGLPTGELFF	TGTGCCAGTACCCTAAGCGGGCTCCCCACCGGGGAGCTGTTTTTT	NA	TRBV19	TRBJ2-2	NA
CASSYGGSSGNTIYF	TGTGCCAGCAGTTATGGGGGGAGCTCTGGAAACACCATATATTTT	NA	TRBV6-6	TRBJ1-3	NA
CASSIAPRGEQFF	TGTGCCAGTAGTATTGCCCCTAGGGGTGAGCAGTTCTTC	NA	TRBV19	TRBJ2-1	NA
CASSQDRVWLAGGPSNEQFF	TGTGCCAGCAGCCAAGACCGGGTGTGGCTAGCGGGGGGGCCTAGCAATGAGCAGTTCTTC	once	TRBV14	TRBJ2-1	TRBD2